This T cell receptor (beta chain) is drawn from a study of long-term antiretroviral therapy in people with HIV. The assay, immunoSEQ v3.0, was run at survey level. What sequencing targeted per sample was 40,000-50,000 T-cell genomes. Sequenced by immunoSEQ multiplex PCR; TCRdb stores in-frame clones only, minus some. The table includes roughly 38,000 clones, approximately 85% detected once. This clone came up once. The sample here was unsorted PBMCs, taken 0.3 years after starting antiretroviral therapy. This TCR derives from a young man with HIV.

In DNA, the CDR3 is TGTGCCTGGAAAAGGGGGCGGGAAGCTTTCTTT. This codes for CAWKRGREAFF. The chain carries TRBV30 and TRBJ1-1, with 7 bases matching TRBD1. This CDR3 has 11 residues. Looked up from germline, CDR1 is GTSNPN and CDR2 is SVGIG (reference sequence). Unmatched junction bases numbered 4, after V lost 4 bases and J lost 8 bases.